Presented here are 6 T cell receptor beta chains from one specimen sequenced in a study of CD8 T cells in Susac syndrome. RNA in amounts of 0.5 to 1 ug was reverse transcribed with random hexamers. MiXCR, applied by TCRdb to the immunoSEQ multiplex PCR reads, yields one record per CDR3 protein. The sample shows 170,000 or so distinct CDR3 sequences, about 93% of them seen only once. The sample taken for sequencing was CD4+ T cells from PBMCs. These receptors were collected from a human donor with multiple sclerosis.

The chain combines TRBV7-8 with TRBJ2-7, with a tentative D call TRBD2 (5 bases). Looked up from germline, CDR1 is SGHVS and CDR2 is FQNEAQ. V lost 5 bases to trimming and J lost 2 bases, with 16 bases between them. CDR3 size: 15 residues. In DNA, the CDR3 is TGTGCCAGCAGCCCCTATTGGCGGGCAACCTACGAGCAGTACTTC. Translation: CASSPYWRATYEQYF.

The chain uses TRBV6-6 and TRBJ2-5, with D possibly matching TRBD2 (6 bases). CDR3 length: 15 residues. Trimming removed 2 bases from V and 5 bases from J, with 15 bases in between. Germline V gene sequence: CDR1 MNHNY, CDR2 SVGAGI (reference sequence). CDR3 amino acids: CASSYRERSGETQYF. The CDR3 coding sequence is TGTGCCAGCAGTTACCGGGAGAGGTCGGGGGAGACCCAGTACTTC.

DNA of the CDR3: TGTGCCAGCAGCCCAGGGGGCGAAGAGACCCAGTACTTC. Protein product: CASSPGGEETQYF. The rearrangement uses TRBV7-9 and TRBJ2-5; 8 bases align to TRBD1. Germline lookup yields CDR1 SEHNR and CDR2 FQNEAQ (reference sequence). The CDR3 extends over 13 amino acids. Germline trimming cut 5 bases from V and 3 bases from J; bases unmatched to any gene: 2.

J is TRBJ2-4 and V is TRBV12-3 or TRBV12-4, with D perhaps matching TRBD2 (6 bases). Trimming took 7 bases from V and 1 from J, leaving 17 bases between them. This CDR3 comprises 16 residues. In DNA form, the CDR3 reads TGTGCCAGCACCCCCATGGACCGGGGGGCCAAAAACATTCAGTACTTC. Amino acid sequence: CASTPMDRGAKNIQYF.

The chain joins TRBV4-3 to TRBJ1-5, with 8 bases matching TRBD1. Germline values: CDR1 LGHNA, CDR2 YSLEER. Losses at the gene ends were 3 bases for V and 5 bases for J; bases not matched to a gene: 15. CDR3 length equals 18 residues. Here the CDR3 reads CASSQAPPGQVNDQPQHF. CDR3 nucleotide sequence: TGCGCCAGCAGCCAGGCCCCTCCGGGACAGGTCAACGATCAGCCCCAGCATTTT.

The V call is TRBV19, the J call TRBJ2-5, with 8 bases fitting TRBD1. Trimming at V came to 1 base and at J to 5 bases, leaving 3 bases not matched to a gene. The CDR3 consists of 14 residues. From germline, CDR1 is LNHDA and CDR2 SQIVND (reference sequence). CDR3 in amino acids: CASSIGAGGETQYF. The CDR3 DNA reads TGTGCCAGTAGTATAGGAGCAGGGGGCGAGACCCAGTACTTC.